Listed here is a single T cell receptor beta chain. Its antigen is not known. The sample holds other DNA sequences that translate to the same CDR3. The sample comes from a study of shared clonotypes between healthy human individuals. The study, taken as a whole, reports: Of the naive CD4 clonotypes, approximately 5% were shared across a handful of donors. Depth of sequencing was expected to influence donor clonotype sharing.

Measured with immunoSEQ multiplex PCR; TCRdb has only the in-frame clones, and not every one. The data contain about 1 million clones, about 76% of them singletons. The sequenced sample consisted of memory CD4+ T cells sorted from blood. Subset of the sample: CD45RA-negative fraction. This clonotype originated in a man aged 18 to 35 in good health.

Here the CDR3 reads CSARTVNTEAFF. In DNA, the CDR3 is TGCAGCGCCAGGACGGTGAACACTGAAGCTTTCTTT. The chain links TRBV29-1 to TRBJ1-1; no reliable D call. From germline, CDR1 is SQVTM and CDR2 ANQGSEA. With 7 bases removed from V and 0 bases from J, the gap between germline ends came to 9 bases. The CDR3 is 12 residues long. The whole variable domain, remainder taken from reference TRBV29-1 and TRBJ1-1, is SAVISQKPSRDICQRGTSLTIQCQVDSQVTMMFWYRQQPGQSLTLIATANQGSEATYESGFVIDKFPISRPNLTFSTLTVSNMSPEDSSIYLCSARTVNTEAFFGQGTRLTVV.